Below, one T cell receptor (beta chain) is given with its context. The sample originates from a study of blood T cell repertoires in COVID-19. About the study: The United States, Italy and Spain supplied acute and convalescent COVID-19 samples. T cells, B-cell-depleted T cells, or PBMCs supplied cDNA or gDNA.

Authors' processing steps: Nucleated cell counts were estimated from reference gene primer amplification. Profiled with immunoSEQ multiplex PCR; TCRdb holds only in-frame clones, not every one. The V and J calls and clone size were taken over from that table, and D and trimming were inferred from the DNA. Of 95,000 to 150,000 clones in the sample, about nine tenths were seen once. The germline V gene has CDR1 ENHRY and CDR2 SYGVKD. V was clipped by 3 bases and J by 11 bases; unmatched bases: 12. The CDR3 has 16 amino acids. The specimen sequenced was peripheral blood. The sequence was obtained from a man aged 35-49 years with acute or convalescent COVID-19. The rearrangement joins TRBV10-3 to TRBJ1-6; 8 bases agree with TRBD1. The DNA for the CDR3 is TGTGCCATCAGTGACAGGGGGCGAGTGAGGGCGGCACCCCTCCACTTT. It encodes CAISDRGRVRAAPLHF.